The 10 T cell receptor beta chains below come from one sample, sequenced in a study of OX40 agonist ivuxolimab in advanced cancers. Repertoires were generated with immunoSEQ multiplex PCR, while TCRdb's copy carries only in-frame clones and drops some. The sample comprises more than 15,000 clones, more than 70% of which are singletons, and 25% to 35% rests with the top ten. This material consisted of CD4+ or CD8+ T cells sorted from blood, taken in a trial of the OX40 agonist ivuxolimab. The receptors were sampled from an adult with an advanced solid tumor such as melanoma, head and neck, liver or kidney cancer.

V is TRBV27 and J is TRBJ2-7; D not certain. V lost 5 bases and J lost 0, with 17 bases in between. Germline V lookup: CDR1 MNHEY, CDR2 SMNVEV (reference sequence). This CDR3 is built from 16 residues. CDR3 DNA: TGTGCCAGCAGTCCCAGTTCCGGCCCTATCTCCTACGAGCAGTACTTC. Translation: CASSPSSGPISYEQYF.

V usage is TRBV19 and J usage is TRBJ2-3, with 11 bases matching TRBD2. This CDR3 region has 15 residues. Per the germline V gene, CDR1 is LNHDA and CDR2 is SQIVND (reference sequence). V shed 10 bases, J shed 2 bases, and the junction held 8 bases outside the gene matches. Written as DNA, the CDR3 is TGTGCCACCTCCCGACTAGCGGGGTTCACAGATACGCAGTATTTT. Protein: CATSRLAGFTDTQYF.

This sequence joins TRBV19 and TRBJ2-1; 8 nucleotides agree with TRBD2. Germline V lookup: CDR1 LNHDA, CDR2 SQIVND (reference sequence). V was pared by 10 bases and J by 6 bases, with 14 bases of the junction left unmatched. The CDR3 sequence is 15 residues long. The chain's CDR3 is CATNPLAGLSNEQFF. The DNA for the CDR3 is TGTGCCACTAATCCCTTAGCGGGACTCTCCAATGAGCAGTTCTTC. Together with reference TRBV19 and TRBJ2-1, the CDR3 gives the full variable domain: DGGITQSPKYLFRKEGQNVTLSCEQNLNHDAMYWYRQDPGQGLRLIYYSQIVNDFQKGDIAEGYSVSREKKESFPLTVTSAQKNPTAFYLCATNPLAGLSNEQFFGPGTRLTVL.

In this sample, this clone turned up a few times. Other DNA sequences in this specimen translate into the identical CDR3. The rearrangement links TRBV27 to TRBJ2-1; 10 nucleotides line up with TRBD2. Trimming cost V 5 bases and J 8 bases; bases outside gene matches: 6. Germline V gene sequence: CDR1 MNHEY, CDR2 SMNVEV (reference sequence). This CDR3 is 14 amino acids long. The CDR3 reads CASSPSGRVDEQFF. As DNA, the CDR3 is TGTGCCAGCAGTCCTAGCGGGAGAGTCGATGAGCAGTTCTTC.

J is TRBJ2-7 and V is TRBV6-5; TRBD1 might be the D (6 bases). The germline gives CDR1 MNHEY, CDR2 SVGAGI. Trimming cost V 2 bases and J 2 bases, with 13 bases left between them. This CDR3 is 15 amino acids long. CDR3 sequence: CASSYMGTTTYEQYF. In DNA, the CDR3 is TGTGCCAGCAGTTACATGGGGACAACCACCTACGAGCAGTACTTC.

This clone has a handful of counts. The V call is TRBV15, the J call TRBJ2-2; D is undetermined. V was shortened by 3 bases and J by 5 bases, with 7 bases between the two germline ends. The germline gives CDR1 LNHNV, CDR2 YYDKDF (reference sequence). The CDR3 totals 13 residues. The chain's CDR3 is CATSRVVTGELFF. The CDR3 nucleotides read TGTGCCACCAGCAGGGTGGTTACCGGGGAGCTGTTTTTT. Complete variable domain (other parts from reference TRBV15 and TRBJ2-2): DAMVIQNPRYQVTQFGKPVTLSCSQTLNHNVMYWYQQKSSQAPKLLFHYYDKDFNNEADTPDNFQSRRPNTSFCFLDIRSPGLGDTAMYLCATSRVVTGELFFGEGSRLTVL.

This chain links TRBV4-3 with TRBJ1-2; 8 bases agree with TRBD1. The CDR3 is made up of 14 amino acids. The V segment lost 0 bases and the J segment 8 bases; nucleotides outside the gene matches: 5. Per germline, CDR1 LGHNA and CDR2 YSLEER. CDR3 nucleotide sequence: TGCGCCAGCAGCCAAGACCGGACAGGGCACGGCTACACCTTC. Translation gives CASSQDRTGHGYTF.

The table lists this clone with a few counts. The gene calls are TRBV25-1 and TRBJ2-7; TRBD2 aligns across 8 bases. With 5 bases clipped from V and 5 bases from J, the junction kept 8 bases outside the gene matches. This CDR3 is built from 14 residues. Germline-derived CDR1 and CDR2 are MGHDK and SYGVNS. CDR3 coding DNA: TGTGCCAGCAGTTTAACCGGGACTAGTCACGAGCAGTACTTC. Its translation: CASSLTGTSHEQYF.

The chain is built from TRBV7-9 and TRBJ2-2; D uncertain. Germline V gene data show CDR1 as SEHNR and CDR2 as FQNEAQ (reference sequence). Trimming took 3 bases from V and 5 from J, leaving 7 bases between them. This CDR3 is built from 13 residues. CDR3 in amino acids: CASSLEGTGELFF. The CDR3 bases are TGTGCCAGCAGCTTGGAAGGGACCGGGGAGCTGTTTTTT.

The chain joins TRBV19 to TRBJ1-1, with a tentative D call TRBD1 (6 bases). Germline assignment: CDR1 LNHDA and CDR2 SQIVND (reference sequence). The CDR3 is 16 residues long. Trimming removed 7 bases at V and 0 bases at J, with 18 bases between. CDR3 DNA: TGTGCCAGTACCATACCCCCGACAGGCTTGAACACTGAAGCTTTCTTT. Translating it yields CASTIPPTGLNTEAFF.